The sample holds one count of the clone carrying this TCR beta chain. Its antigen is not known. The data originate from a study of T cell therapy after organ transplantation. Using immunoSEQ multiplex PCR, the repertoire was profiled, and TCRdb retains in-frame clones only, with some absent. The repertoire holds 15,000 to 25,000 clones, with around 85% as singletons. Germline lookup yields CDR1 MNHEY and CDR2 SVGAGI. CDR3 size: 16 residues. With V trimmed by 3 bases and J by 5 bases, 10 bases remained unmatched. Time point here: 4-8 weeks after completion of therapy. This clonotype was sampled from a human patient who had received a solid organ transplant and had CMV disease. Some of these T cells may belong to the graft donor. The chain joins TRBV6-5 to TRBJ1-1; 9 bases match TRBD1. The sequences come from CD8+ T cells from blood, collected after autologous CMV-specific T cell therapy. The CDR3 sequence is CASSYTTGGEGTEAFF. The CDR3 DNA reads TGTGCCAGCAGTTATACGACAGGGGGGGAGGGTACTGAAGCTTTCTTT.